This T cell receptor beta chain was sequenced for a study of vaccination effects on CD4 cells after COVID-19. Study summary: Vaccination of participants consisted of two doses of either the BNT162b2 or mRNA-1273 vaccine.

Antigen-specific CD4+ T cells were expanded with viral peptide pools in the ViraFEST assay before sequencing. After more than 8 days in culture, the CD4+ T cells were isolated. Nobody among the vaccine recipients had prior SARS-CoV-2 infection (nucleocapsid antibodies were negative). With respect to this clone: Its antigen remains unidentified.

The length of the CDR3 is 12 residues. The ends were cut back, 6 bases at V and 5 bases at J, with 9 bases in the middle. CDR1 and CDR2 (germline): MNHNY, SVGAGI (reference sequence). Sequenced by immunoSEQ multiplex PCR; TCRdb stores in-frame clones only, minus some. Of tens of thousands of clones detected, roughly 76% appear once; the ten largest clones hold approximately 3.7%. The source material was CD4+ T cells from PBMCs cultured with HCoV-OC43 spike peptides, sampled before COVID-19 vaccination. Documented subset: HCoV-OC43 spike overlapping peptide pool stimulation. The rearrangement joins TRBV6-6 to TRBJ2-3; weak D call: TRBD2 (5 bases). The sequence derives from a human donor who received a COVID-19 vaccine. CDR3 residues: CASRAEGDTQYF. The CDR3, as DNA: TGTGCCAGCAGGGCAGAGGGAGATACGCAGTATTTT.